The T cell receptor (beta chain) under discussion was sequenced for a study of blood T cell repertoires in COVID-19. As for the study in general: Collection of acute and convalescent COVID-19 samples took place in the United States, Italy and Spain. T cells, B-cell-depleted T cells, or PBMCs provided the cDNA or gDNA that served as material.

CDR3 size: 16 residues. The germline V gene has CDR1 MNHNY and CDR2 SVGAGI (reference sequence). With V trimmed by 6 bases and J by 1 base, 9 bases remained unmatched. Source study methods: Amplification of reference gene primers was used by the study to estimate nucleated cell counts. TCRdb's table, derived via immunoSEQ multiplex PCR, lists solely in-frame clones and lacks some. V, J and clone size derive from that table, while D and trimming were established from the DNA sequence. The sample consists of around 37,000 clones, 80% to 90% of them appearing once. Those enrolled in Seattle joined during active infection and were followed longitudinally afterward.

Material: peripheral blood. The TCR comes from a man aged 55 to 70 with COVID-19, enrolled during active disease. The chain employs TRBV6-6 and TRBJ1-1; 9 bases fit TRBD1. CDR3 sequence (DNA): TGTGCCAGCAGCCCGCCCCGACAGGGGGAGAACACTGAAGCTTTCTTT. This gives the protein CASSPPRQGENTEAFF.